The rows below give T cell receptor beta chains drawn from one sample of a study of shared clonotypes between healthy human individuals. TCRdb's copy holds only in-frame clones and misses some; the assay was immunoSEQ multiplex PCR. Of about 1.1 million clones in the sample, approximately 80% are singletons; the top ten hold almost 0.9%. The sequenced sample was memory CD4+ T cells from PBMCs. These receptors were obtained from a man aged 18 to 29 in good health. Some clones in this sample may be carry-over from other donors' samples. Each CDR3 is given with its conserved first and last residue. A D gene is named only where the DNA matches it firmly. Only part of the rows carry a size: once, few, many, or a class if the clone is expanded.

clone_size j_call d_call v_call cdr3_aa cdr3_nt
. TRBJ2-7 . TRBV19 CASSTGYSTYEQYF TGTGCCAGTAGTACCGGATATTCGACCTACGAGCAGTACTTC
. TRBJ2-1 . TRBV7-9 CASSLPVVNEQFF TGTGCCAGCAGCTTACCGGTCGTCAATGAGCAGTTCTTC
once TRBJ1-2 TRBD1 TRBV6-5 CASSYSTGTSYGYTF TGTGCCAGCAGTTACTCGACAGGGACCAGCTATGGCTACACCTTC
once TRBJ1-6 . TRBV5-4 CASRLGASPLHF TGTGCCAGCAGATTGGGGGCTTCACCCCTCCACTTT
. TRBJ1-1 . TRBV10-3 CAITSEGFFAEAFF TGTGCCATCACTTCTGAGGGTTTTTTCGCTGAAGCTTTCTTT
once TRBJ2-7 TRBD2 TRBV29-1 CSALGLAGGRYEQYF TGCAGCGCCCTGGGACTAGCGGGAGGAAGGTACGAGCAGTACTTC
. TRBJ2-5 TRBD1 TRBV5-1 CASSPGQPQETQYF TGCGCCAGCAGCCCGGGACAGCCACAAGAGACCCAGTACTTC
. TRBJ2-2 . TRBV11-3 CASSQNTGELFF TGTGCCAGCAGCCAAAACACCGGGGAGCTGTTTTTT
few TRBJ2-7 TRBD1 TRBV29-1 CSVVTDRGFYEQYF TGCAGCGTTGTAACGGACAGGGGGTTCTACGAGCAGTACTTC
. TRBJ2-7 TRBD2 TRBV27 CASSLGGSLYEQYF TGTGCCAGCAGTTTGGGAGGGTCCCTCTACGAGCAGTACTTC
once TRBJ2-3 . TRBV28 CASKPQRLTRDTQYF TGTGCCAGCAAACCACAACGATTGACTAGAGATACGCAGTATTTT
. TRBJ2-5 . TRBV29-1 CSVFKGQETQYF TGCAGCGTGTTCAAGGGCCAAGAGACCCAGTACTTC
. TRBJ2-1 TRBD2 TRBV7-2 CASSFFGLAGGNEQFF TGTGCCAGCAGCTTTTTCGGACTAGCGGGAGGGAATGAGCAGTTCTTC
. TRBJ2-1 TRBD1 TRBV7-2 CASSPQGVGNEQFF TGTGCCAGCAGCCCCCAGGGGGTGGGAAATGAGCAGTTCTTC
. TRBJ2-6 . TRBV19 CASSAILGTSGANVLTF TGTGCCAGTAGTGCCATTTTAGGGACCTCTGGGGCCAACGTCCTGACTTTC
few TRBJ2-1 TRBD2 TRBV28 CASYSRAGGSSYNEQFF TGTGCCAGTTATTCCAGGGCGGGAGGGTCCTCCTACAATGAGCAGTTCTTC
. TRBJ1-5 TRBD1 TRBV6-1 CASSRTGTYQPQHF TGTGCCAGCAGTCGGACAGGGACCTATCAGCCCCAGCATTTT
. TRBJ1-5 . TRBV2 CASTNQPQHF TGTGCCAGCACTAATCAGCCCCAGCATTTT
. TRBJ2-7 . TRBV30 CAWTQGMVYEQYF TGTGCCTGGACCCAGGGTATGGTCTACGAGCAGTACTTC
. TRBJ2-3 TRBD1 TRBV9 CASSRGQGADTQYF TGTGCCAGTAGTAGGGGACAGGGGGCAGATACGCAGTATTTT
. TRBJ2-7 TRBD1 TRBV18 CASSSLYQGAVSYEQYF TGTGCCAGCTCATCGTTATACCAGGGGGCCGTATCCTACGAGCAGTACTTC
. TRBJ2-1 . TRBV7-2 CASSFQVYNEQFF TGTGCCAGCAGCTTTCAGGTATACAATGAGCAGTTCTTC
. TRBJ2-7 . TRBV5-1 CASSLEVTSYEQYF TGCGCCAGCAGCTTGGAGGTCACCTCCTACGAGCAGTACTTC
. TRBJ1-2 TRBD1 TRBV4-1 CASSPGQGTLVYGYTF TGCGCCAGCAGCCCCGGACAGGGGACCTTAGTCTATGGCTACACCTTC
. TRBJ2-7 TRBD2 TRBV5-4 CASSSGTRGTYEQYF TGTGCCAGCAGCTCCGGGACTAGGGGAACCTACGAGCAGTACTTC